This T cell receptor beta chain appears in the sequencing data of a study of T cells expressing NK-cell markers. CDR3 length: 14 amino acids. Germline V gene lookup returns CDR1 MDHEN and CDR2 SYDVKM. As for this clonotype: Its antigen is unidentified.

TCRdb re-analyzed the 5' RACE reads; it lists each CDR3 protein once, without DNA. Its table records 400,000 to 550,000 distinct CDR3 sequences. General observations from the study: Of CD8+ T cells, roughly 1.0-7.0% belonged to dominant NKG2C+ clonotypes in several donors.

The chain joins TRBV28 to TRBJ1-5; without DNA, the TCRdb call of TRBD1 cannot be checked. The TCR was taken from a woman aged 18-70 years in good health. Input material: blood T cells: a sorted CD56 or NKG2C T cell subset, CD4+ or CD8+ T cells, or bulk PBMC T cells (not recorded which). The CDR3 loop is CASSLTGGNQPQHF.